One sample yielded the 4 T cell receptor beta chains listed below, sequenced in a study of beta chain features in type 1 diabetes. Expressed TCRB transcripts were sequenced because the isolated RNA had all been reverse transcribed beforehand. The assay was immunoSEQ multiplex PCR, and TCRdb's table has in-frame clones only and misses some. This sample has 350,000 to 450,000 clones, with around 15% found just once. Sequencing was done on a sample of naive CD4+ T cells from blood. The receptor source for this set is a young woman in good health.

This clone was picked up a small number of times. V and J are TRBV4-1 and TRBJ2-7, with D uncertain. V dropped 0 bases and J dropped 2 bases, with 11 bases sitting between them. Germline V gene lookup returns CDR1 MGHRA and CDR2 YSYEKL. The CDR3 totals 15 residues. The CDR3: CASSQEEWAAYEQYF. The CDR3 DNA sequence: TGCGCCAGCAGCCAAGAAGAATGGGCTGCCTACGAGCAGTACTTC.

The V call is TRBV5-1, the J call TRBJ2-7; a possible D gene is TRBD1 (7 bases). The ends were cut back, 0 bases at V and 3 bases at J, with 10 bases in the middle. The CDR3 contains 14 residues. Germline V gene sequence: CDR1 SGHRS, CDR2 YFSETQ. CDR3 protein: CASSLAQGGYEQYF. In DNA, the CDR3 is TGCGCCAGCAGCTTGGCGCAGGGGGGCTACGAGCAGTACTTC.

This clone was observed a handful of times. This chain uses TRBV7-2 with TRBJ2-1; 11 bases are shared with TRBD2. CDR3 length equals 15 residues. Germline assignment: CDR1 SGHTA and CDR2 FQGNSA. The ends lost 3 bases at V and 9 bases at J; junction bases unmatched: 7. The CDR3 is CASSFSGRESGEQFF. The CDR3 DNA sequence: TGTGCCAGCAGCTTTAGCGGGAGGGAAAGTGGTGAGCAGTTCTTC. Together with reference TRBV7-2 and TRBJ2-1, the CDR3 gives the full variable domain: GAGVSQSPSNKVTEKGKDVELRCDPISGHTALYWYRQSLGQGLEFLIYFQGNSAPDKSGLPSDRFSAERTGGSVSTLTIQRTQQEDSAVYLCASSFSGRESGEQFFGPGTRLTVL.

The J gene is TRBJ2-5, the V gene TRBV12-5; 7 nucleotides line up with TRBD2. The J segment lost 4 bases and the V segment lost 2 bases, leaving 7 bases of the junction unmatched. CDR3 length equals 15 residues. Germline-derived CDR1 and CDR2 are LGHNT and FRNRAP. CDR3: CASGLREGGRETQYF. The CDR3 DNA reads as TGTGCTAGTGGTTTGAGGGAGGGCGGCAGAGAGACCCAGTACTTC.